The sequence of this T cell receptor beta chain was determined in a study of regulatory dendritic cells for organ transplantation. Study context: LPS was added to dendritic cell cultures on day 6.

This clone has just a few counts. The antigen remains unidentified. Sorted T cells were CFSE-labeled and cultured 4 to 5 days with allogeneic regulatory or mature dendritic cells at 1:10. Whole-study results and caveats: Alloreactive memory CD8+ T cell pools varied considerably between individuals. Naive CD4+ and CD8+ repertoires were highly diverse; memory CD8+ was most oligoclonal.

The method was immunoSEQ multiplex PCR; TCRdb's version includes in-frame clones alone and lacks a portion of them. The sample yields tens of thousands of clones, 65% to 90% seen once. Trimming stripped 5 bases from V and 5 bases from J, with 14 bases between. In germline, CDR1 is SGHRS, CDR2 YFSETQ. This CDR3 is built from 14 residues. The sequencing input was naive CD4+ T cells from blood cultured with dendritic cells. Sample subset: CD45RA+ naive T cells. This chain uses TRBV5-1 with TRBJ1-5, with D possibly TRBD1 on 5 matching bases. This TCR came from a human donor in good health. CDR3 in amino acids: CASRPDSQDQPQHF. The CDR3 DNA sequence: TGCGCCAGCAGACCCGACAGTCAGGATCAGCCCCAGCATTTT.